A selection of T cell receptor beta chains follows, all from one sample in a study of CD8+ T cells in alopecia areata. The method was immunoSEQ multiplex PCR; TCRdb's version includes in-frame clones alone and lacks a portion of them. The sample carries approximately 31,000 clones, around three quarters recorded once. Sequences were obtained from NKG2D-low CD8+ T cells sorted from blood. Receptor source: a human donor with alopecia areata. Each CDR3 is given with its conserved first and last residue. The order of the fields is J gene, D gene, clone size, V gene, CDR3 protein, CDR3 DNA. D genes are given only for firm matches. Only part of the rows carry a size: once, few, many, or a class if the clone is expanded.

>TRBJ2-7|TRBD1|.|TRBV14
CASSHRVSGQIYEQYF
TGTGCCAGCAGCCACAGAGTTTCGGGACAGATATACGAGCAGTACTTC
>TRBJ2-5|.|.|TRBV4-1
CASSQKGYQETQYF
TGCGCCAGCAGCCAGAAAGGGTACCAAGAGACCCAGTACTTC
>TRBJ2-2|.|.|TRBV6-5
CASSYSSIWDTGELFF
TGTGCCAGCAGTTACTCGAGTATTTGGGACACCGGGGAGCTGTTTTTT
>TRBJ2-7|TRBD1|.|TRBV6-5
CASSLGTESEQYF
TGTGCCAGCAGTCTAGGGACAGAGAGTGAGCAGTACTTC
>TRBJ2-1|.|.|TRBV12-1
CASSLLAGEDNEQFF
TGTGCCAGCAGCTTACTAGCGGGAGAGGACAATGAGCAGTTCTTC
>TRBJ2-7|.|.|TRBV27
CASSLFWDSLSNEQYF
TGTGCCAGCAGTTTATTTTGGGACTCCCTAAGCAACGAGCAGTACTTC
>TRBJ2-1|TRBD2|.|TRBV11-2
CASSLGLAGGNEQFF
TGTGCCAGCAGCTTAGGCTTAGCGGGAGGCAATGAGCAGTTCTTC
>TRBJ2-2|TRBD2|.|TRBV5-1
CASRGLAGPNTGELFF
TGCGCCAGCAGAGGGCTAGCGGGACCGAACACCGGGGAGCTGTTTTTT
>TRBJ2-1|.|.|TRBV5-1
CASSLLEPSYNEQFF
TGCGCCAGCAGCCTCCTCGAGCCCTCCTACAATGAGCAGTTCTTC
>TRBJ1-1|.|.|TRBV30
CAWSVTGTTAFF
TGTGCCTGGAGTGTAACCGGGACAACAGCTTTCTTT
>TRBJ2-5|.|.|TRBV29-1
CSVEGQNQETQYF
TGCAGCGTTGAGGGCCAGAACCAAGAGACCCAGTACTTC
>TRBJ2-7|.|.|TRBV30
CAWSVGAGEGYEQYF
TGTGCCTGGAGCGTTGGGGCAGGGGAGGGCTACGAGCAGTACTTC
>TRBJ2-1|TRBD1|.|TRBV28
CASSSPGQGFIEQFF
TGTGCCAGCAGTTCTCCGGGACAGGGGTTTATTGAGCAGTTCTTC
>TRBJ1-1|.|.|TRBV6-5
CASSSPTVEGEAFF
TGTGCCAGCAGTTCACCAACAGTGGAGGGTGAAGCTTTCTTT
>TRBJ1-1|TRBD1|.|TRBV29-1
CSVEFPSWYRGVEGTEAFF
TGCAGCGTTGAATTCCCGTCGTGGTACAGGGGAGTTGAGGGAACTGAAGCTTTCTTT
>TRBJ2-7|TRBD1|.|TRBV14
CASSQNPGTGGTYEQYF
TGTGCCAGCAGCCAGAACCCCGGGACAGGGGGAACCTACGAGCAGTACTTC
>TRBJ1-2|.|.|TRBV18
CASSPEGQEDGYTF
TGTGCCAGCTCGCCAGAGGGGCAGGAGGATGGCTACACCTTC
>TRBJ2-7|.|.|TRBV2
CASSEEGRTEQYF
TGTGCCAGCAGTGAAGAGGGGAGAACCGAGCAGTACTTC
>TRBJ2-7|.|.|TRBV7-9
CASSLTGSSYEQYF
TGTGCCAGCAGCTTAACAGGCAGCTCCTACGAGCAGTACTTC
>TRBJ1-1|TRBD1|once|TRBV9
CASSVRDRGNTEAFF
TGTGCCAGCAGCGTCCGGGACAGGGGTAACACTGAAGCTTTCTTT
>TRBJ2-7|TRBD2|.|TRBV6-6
CASSYPGGEQYF
TGTGCCAGCAGTTACCCGGGAGGCGAGCAGTACTTC
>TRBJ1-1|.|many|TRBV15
CATSRGPPNTEAFF
TGTGCCACCAGCCGGGGACCGCCGAACACTGAAGCTTTCTTT
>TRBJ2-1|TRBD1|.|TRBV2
CASTSRDRVFHEQFF
TGTGCCAGCACTTCCCGGGACAGGGTTTTCCATGAGCAGTTCTTC
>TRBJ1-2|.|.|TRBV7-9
CASSFDGGRGGSYGYTF
TGTGCCAGCAGCTTTGATGGTGGCAGGGGCGGTAGCTATGGCTACACCTTC
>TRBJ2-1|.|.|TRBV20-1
CSTYREPEQFF
TGCAGTACCTACAGGGAACCAGAGCAGTTCTTC
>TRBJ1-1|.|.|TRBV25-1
CASSEYSEAFF
TGTGCCAGCAGTGAGTATTCGGAAGCTTTCTTT
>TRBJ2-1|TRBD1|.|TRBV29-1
CSVEVTGQGVNEQFF
TGCAGCGTTGAGGTGACGGGACAGGGAGTCAATGAGCAGTTCTTC
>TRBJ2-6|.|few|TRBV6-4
CASSDSASSSGANVLTF
TGTGCCAGCAGTGACTCGGCCTCGAGCTCTGGGGCCAACGTCCTGACTTTC
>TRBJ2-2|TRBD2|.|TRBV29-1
CSANRPSGSGELFF
TGCAGCGCAAACCGTCCTAGCGGTTCCGGGGAGCTGTTTTTT
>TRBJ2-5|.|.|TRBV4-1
CASSHLQGGETQYF
TGCGCCAGCAGCCACCTACAGGGAGGAGAGACCCAGTACTTC
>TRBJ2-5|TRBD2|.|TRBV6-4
CASSEGTSGGSETQYF
TGTGCCAGCAGTGAGGGGACTAGCGGGGGATCGGAGACCCAGTACTTC
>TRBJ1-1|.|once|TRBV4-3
CASSQDGEFTGLMNTEAFF
TGCGCCAGCAGCCAAGATGGGGAATTTACAGGATTGATGAACACTGAAGCTTTCTTT
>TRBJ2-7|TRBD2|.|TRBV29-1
CSVHTGLAGRQSSYEQYF
TGCAGCGTTCATACAGGACTAGCGGGACGCCAAAGCTCCTACGAGCAGTACTTC
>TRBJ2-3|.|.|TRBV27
CASFDSGTGRGTDTQYF
TGTGCCAGCTTTGATAGCGGGACAGGTCGAGGCACAGATACGCAGTATTTT
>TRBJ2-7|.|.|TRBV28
CASSFKENSHEQYF
TGTGCCAGCAGTTTTAAGGAGAACTCCCACGAGCAGTACTTC
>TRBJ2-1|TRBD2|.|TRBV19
CASSTLAGGVNEQFF
TGTGCCAGTAGTACACTAGCGGGAGGAGTAAATGAGCAGTTCTTC
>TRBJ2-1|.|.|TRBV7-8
CASSLGASALTEQFF
TGTGCCAGCAGCTTAGGGGCATCAGCGCTTACTGAGCAGTTCTTC
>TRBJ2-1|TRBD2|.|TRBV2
CASSVTSGETNEQFF
TGTGCCAGCAGTGTGACTAGCGGAGAAACCAATGAGCAGTTCTTC
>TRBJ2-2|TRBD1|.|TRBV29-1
CSVTGGAGYTGELFF
TGCAGCGTGACAGGGGGCGCAGGGTACACCGGGGAGCTGTTTTTT
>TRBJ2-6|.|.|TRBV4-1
CASSQEWTSGANVLTF
TGCGCCAGCAGCCAAGAGTGGACTTCGGGGGCCAACGTCCTGACTTTC
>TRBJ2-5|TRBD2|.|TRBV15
CATSLREGSYQETQYF
TGTGCCACCAGCCTGCGGGAGGGCTCGTACCAAGAGACCCAGTACTTC
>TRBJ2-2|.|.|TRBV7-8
CASSFQLGVNTGELFF
TGTGCCAGCAGCTTCCAACTGGGGGTGAACACCGGGGAGCTGTTTTTT
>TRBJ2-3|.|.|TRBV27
CASSLFSGVHTDTQYF
TGTGCCAGCAGTTTATTCTCAGGGGTCCACACAGATACGCAGTATTTT
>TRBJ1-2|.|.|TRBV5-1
CASSLDQGSYTF
TGCGCCAGCAGCTTGGACCAGGGCTCCTACACCTTC
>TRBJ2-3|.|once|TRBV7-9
CASGSSAATDTQYF
TGTGCCAGCGGGTCTAGCGCCGCCACAGATACGCAGTATTTT
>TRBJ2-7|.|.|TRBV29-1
CSVEDLGQESYEQYF
TGCAGCGTTGAAGATCTGGGACAAGAAAGCTACGAGCAGTACTTC
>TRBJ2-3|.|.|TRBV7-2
CASSFQGGPDTQYF
TGTGCCAGCAGCTTCCAGGGGGGGCCTGATACGCAGTATTTT
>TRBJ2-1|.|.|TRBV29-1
CSVEGRMESYNEQFF
TGCAGCGTTGAAGGGAGGATGGAGTCCTACAATGAGCAGTTCTTC
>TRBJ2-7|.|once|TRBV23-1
CASSQRTPTHRTYEQYF
TGCGCCAGCAGTCAACGGACACCAACACACCGTACCTACGAGCAGTACTTC
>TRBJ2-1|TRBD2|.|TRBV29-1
CSARTMTSGDANEQFF
TGCAGCGCTCGGACGATGACTAGCGGGGATGCCAATGAGCAGTTCTTC
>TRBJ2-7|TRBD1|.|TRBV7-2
CASSFGTGTYEQYF
TGTGCCAGCAGCTTTGGGACAGGGACATACGAGCAGTACTTC
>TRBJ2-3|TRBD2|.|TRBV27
CASSSPSGEATDTQYF
TGTGCCAGCAGTTCCCCCAGCGGGGAGGCAACAGATACGCAGTATTTT
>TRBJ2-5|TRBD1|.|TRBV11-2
CASSFGRQGRETQYF
TGTGCCAGCAGCTTTGGACGACAGGGACGAGAGACCCAGTACTTC
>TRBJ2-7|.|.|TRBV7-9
CASSSIGGPAEQYF
TGTGCCAGCAGCTCGATTGGGGGACCCGCCGAGCAGTACTTC
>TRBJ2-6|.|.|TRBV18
CASSPAGLAGANVLTF
TGTGCCAGCTCACCAGCTGGTCTGGCTGGGGCCAACGTCCTGACTTTC